A single sample is the source of the 14 T cell receptor beta chains below, sequenced in a study of regulatory T cells in long-lasting Graves disease. Time point noted: persistent/refractory GD, antithyroid drugs over 5 years with positive TRAb. Construction of the TCR library relied on RNA isolated from PBMCs. TCR beta libraries were built with iRepertoire HTBI primers and Arm-PCR of CDR3 regions. From the multiplex PCR reads, TCRdb called clonotypes with MiXCR, one entry per CDR3 protein. Of roughly 500,000 distinct CDR3 sequences detected, 20% to 25% appear once; the ten largest clones hold around 13%. The sample in question was peripheral blood mononuclear cells (PBMCs), obtained when the disease was refractory, from a patient treated with antithyroid drugs. All receptors derive from a female donor with Graves disease.

The chain combines TRBV6-1 with TRBJ1-4, with D maybe TRBD1 (5 bases). Trimming stripped 5 bases from V and 5 bases from J, with 15 bases between. The CDR3 has 15 residues. Per the germline V gene, CDR1 is MNHNS and CDR2 is SASEGT. CDR3 loop: CASSLLGRGNEKLFF. CDR3 nucleotide sequence: TGTGCCAGCAGTCTACTAGGACGGGGGAATGAAAAACTGTTTTTT.

Only one count was recorded for this clonotype. This chain uses TRBV12-3 or TRBV12-4 with TRBJ2-5; 7 nucleotides line up with TRBD1. The length of the CDR3 is 15 residues. Trimming took 6 bases from V and 4 from J; bases not matched to a gene: 11. CDR3 sequence: CASRNRGGGRETQYF. Written as DNA, the CDR3 is TGTGCCAGCAGAAACAGGGGTGGAGGACGAGAGACCCAGTACTTC.

There are many counts of this clonotype. The rearrangement uses TRBV12-3 or TRBV12-4 and TRBJ1-2; D is possibly TRBD1 (5 bases). Trimming stripped 4 bases from V and 5 bases from J, with 11 bases between. This CDR3 is built from 13 residues. CDR3 nucleotides: TGTGCCAGCAGTTCACCAGGGAGATATGGCTACACCTTC. Translating gives CASSSPGRYGYTF.

The chain combines TRBV30 with TRBJ2-5; TRBD1 or TRBD2 may be the D gene (6 bases each). Trimming left V 6 bases short and J 2 bases short, with 19 bases between. Germline CDR1 is GTSNPN and CDR2 is SVGIG (reference sequence). The CDR3 runs 15 residues. CDR3 coding DNA: TGTGCCTGCACGGGGGAGACAGGACCTCAAGAGACCCAGTACTTC. Translating gives CACTGETGPQETQYF.

This clonotype was counted many times. V is TRBV11-2 and J is TRBJ2-7; the D is unclear. The CDR3 is made up of 12 amino acids. Per germline, CDR1 SGHAT and CDR2 FQNNGV. The ends were cut back, 3 bases at V and 2 bases at J, with 5 bases in the middle. The CDR3 spells CASSFPPYEQYF. In nucleotides, the CDR3 is TGTGCCAGCAGCTTCCCGCCCTACGAGCAGTACTTC.

This clonotype was recorded many times. The chain uses TRBV27 and TRBJ1-2; D not certain. V shed 5 bases and J shed 8 bases, with 15 bases lying between them. Germline loops: CDR1 MNHEY, CDR2 SMNVEV (reference sequence). This CDR3 is built from 13 residues. The CDR3 spells CASSQNRERGYTF. The CDR3 DNA is TGTGCCAGCAGTCAAAACCGAGAGCGGGGCTACACCTTC.

This clonotype has at least ten counts. The rearrangement uses TRBV7-2 and TRBJ2-7; D is unresolved. The CDR3 is 13 amino acids. The V gene's germline CDR1 is SGHTA and CDR2 FQGNSA. V lost 1 base and J lost 9, with 13 bases in between. CDR3 amino acids: CASSLGVRERQYF. CDR3 nucleotides: TGTGCCAGCAGCTTAGGGGTGCGAGAAAGGCAGTACTTC.

The chain links TRBV20-1 to TRBJ2-7; TRBD2 aligns across 14 bases. CDR1 DFQATT and CDR2 SNEGSKA come from the germline V gene (reference sequence). The CDR3 is made up of 14 amino acids. The J segment lost 2 bases and the V segment lost 5 bases, leaving 2 bases of the junction unmatched. The CDR3 protein is CSASGLAGAYEQYF. The CDR3 region has the DNA TGCAGTGCTTCGGGACTAGCGGGGGCCTACGAGCAGTACTTC.

This clonotype was seen many times. The chain combines TRBV2 with TRBJ1-4, with no clear D. This CDR3 is 13 amino acids long. Trimming cost V 8 bases and J 5 bases, with 12 bases left between them. Germline V gene sequence: CDR1 SNHLY, CDR2 FYNNEI. The CDR3 is CASADPGNEKLFF. The DNA for the CDR3 is TGTGCCAGCGCGGACCCGGGGAATGAAAAACTGTTTTTT.

The genes are TRBV20-1 and TRBJ1-2; no clear D. Germline V gene data show CDR1 as DFQATT and CDR2 as SNEGSKA (reference sequence). V was cut by 1 base and J by 5 bases, with 14 bases left in between. This CDR3 is built from 14 residues. CDR3 in DNA: TGCAGTGCTAGAGTGGCGGGCAAGCCGTATGGCTACACCTTC. This translates into CSARVAGKPYGYTF.

This clonotype was detected many times. This chain joins TRBV28 and TRBJ1-6, with no clear D. Germline CDR1 reads MDHEN; CDR2 reads SYDVKM. The CDR3 runs to 16 residues. The V end was cut by 3 bases, the J end by 9 bases, with 18 bases between. CDR3 sequence reads: CASSLRRRELGSPLHF. DNA of the CDR3: TGTGCCAGCAGTTTGAGGAGGAGGGAGTTGGGTTCACCCCTCCACTTT.

This clonotype was observed a handful of times. This chain joins TRBV20-1 and TRBJ1-5; D remains unclear. Trimming shortened V by 3 bases and J by 3 bases, and 9 bases separated the two germline ends. Germline loops: CDR1 DFQATT, CDR2 SNEGSKA (reference sequence). The CDR3 length is 13 residues. The chain's CDR3 is CSARGMVNQPQHF. The CDR3 region has the DNA TGCAGTGCTAGGGGGATGGTCAATCAGCCCCAGCATTTT.

This clonotype was seen a few times. This chain connects TRBV6-5 to TRBJ2-7; no clear D gene. The CDR3 totals 12 residues. Between the trimmed V and J ends, which lost 2 bases and 4 bases, there was a span of 6 bases. From germline, CDR1 is MNHEY and CDR2 SVGAGI. The CDR3 DNA reads as TGTGCCAGCAGTTACACTTCTTACGAGCAGTACTTC. Its translation is CASSYTSYEQYF.

V is TRBV24-1 and J is TRBJ2-1; 9 nucleotides agree with TRBD1. J was trimmed by 6 bases and V by 0 bases; bases with no gene match: 2. Germline V CDR1 and CDR2: KGHDR, SFDVKD. CDR3 size: 15 residues. CDR3 sequence reads: CATSDLGQGFNEQFF. CDR3 nucleotides: TGTGCCACCAGTGATTTGGGACAGGGGTTCAATGAGCAGTTCTTC.